This T cell receptor (beta chain) was sequenced in a study of blood T cells in healthy people across ages. On this clonotype itself: Since the CDR3 does not end with the conserved phenylalanine or tryptophan, this likely comes from a read error.

Through a sample-barcoded 5' primer and a J-beta primer mix, a second PCR was run for roughly 6 to 11 cycles. MiXCR, applied by TCRdb to the 5' RACE reads, yields one record per CDR3 protein. The table shows 630,000 or so distinct CDR3 sequences, with less than 40% occurring only once. Trimming took off 4 bases at V and 0 bases at J, with 8 bases between the two ends. Germline CDR1 and CDR2: MNHNS and SASEGT. CDR3 size: 14 residues. The clonotype was recovered from a woman at least 80 years old in good health. The specimen sequenced was blood. The gene calls are TRBV6-1 and TRBJ2-3, with TRBD2 as a possible D gene (6 bases). This chain's CDR3 is CASSAGTSTDTQYL. As DNA, the CDR3 is TGTGCCAGCAGTGCGGGGACTAGCACAGATACGCAGTATTTA.